This TCR beta chain was captured by sequencing in a study of blood T cells in healthy people across ages. Germline CDR1 SGHRS, CDR2 YFSETQ. The ends lost 4 bases at V and 2 bases at J; junction bases unmatched: 18. This CDR3 region has 19 residues. Primed by a sample-barcoded 5' primer and a J-beta primer mix, a second PCR proceeded for 7 to 11 cycles. One entry per CDR3 protein, called by TCRdb with MiXCR from the 5' RACE reads. Of roughly 680,000 distinct CDR3 sequences in the sample, 49% were seen once. This clonotype was detected ten times or more. The chain has TRBV5-1 and TRBJ2-4; 7 nucleotides agree with TRBD2. This TCR derives from a woman in her fifties or sixties in good health. Material: blood. CDR3 sequence: CASSANSGTKTESKNIQYF. The CDR3 DNA follows: TGCGCCAGCAGCGCGAACTCCGGGACTAAAACCGAATCCAAAAACATTCAGTACTTC.